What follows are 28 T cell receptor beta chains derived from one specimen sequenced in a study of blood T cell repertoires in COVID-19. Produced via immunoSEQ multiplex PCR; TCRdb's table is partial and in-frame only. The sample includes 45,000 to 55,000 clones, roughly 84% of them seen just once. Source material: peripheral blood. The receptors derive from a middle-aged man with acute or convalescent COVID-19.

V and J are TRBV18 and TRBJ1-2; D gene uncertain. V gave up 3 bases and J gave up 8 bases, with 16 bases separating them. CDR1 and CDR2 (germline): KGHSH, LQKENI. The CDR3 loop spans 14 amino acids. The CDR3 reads CASSPPGSTIGYTF. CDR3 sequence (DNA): TGTGCCAGCTCACCGCCCGGGTCCACGATCGGCTACACCTTC.

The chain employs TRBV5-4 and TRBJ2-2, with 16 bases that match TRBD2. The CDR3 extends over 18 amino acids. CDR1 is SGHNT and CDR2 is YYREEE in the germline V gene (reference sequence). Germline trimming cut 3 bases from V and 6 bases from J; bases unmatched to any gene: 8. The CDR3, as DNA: TGTGCCAGCAGCTACCCGGGACTAGCGGGAGGGTCCCCCGGGGAGCTGTTTTTT. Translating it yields CASSYPGLAGGSPGELFF.

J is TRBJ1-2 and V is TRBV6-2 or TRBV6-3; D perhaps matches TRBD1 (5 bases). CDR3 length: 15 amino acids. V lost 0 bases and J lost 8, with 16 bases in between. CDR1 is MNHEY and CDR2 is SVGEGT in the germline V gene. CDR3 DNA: TGTGCCAGCAGTTACTCATTCGGGGGTTCTTACGGCTACACCTTC. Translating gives CASSYSFGGSYGYTF.

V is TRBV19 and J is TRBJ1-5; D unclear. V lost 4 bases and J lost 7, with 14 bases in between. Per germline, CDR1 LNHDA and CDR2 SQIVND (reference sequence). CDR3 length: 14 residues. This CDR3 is CASSTTRAGQPQHF. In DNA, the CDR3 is TGTGCCAGTAGTACGACCCGCGCGGGGCAGCCCCAGCATTTT.

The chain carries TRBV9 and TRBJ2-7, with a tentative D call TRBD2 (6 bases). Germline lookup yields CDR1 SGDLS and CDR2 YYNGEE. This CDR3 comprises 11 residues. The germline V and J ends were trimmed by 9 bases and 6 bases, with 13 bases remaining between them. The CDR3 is CAINIGSEQYF. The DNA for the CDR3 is TGTGCCATCAACATCGGGAGCGAGCAGTACTTC.

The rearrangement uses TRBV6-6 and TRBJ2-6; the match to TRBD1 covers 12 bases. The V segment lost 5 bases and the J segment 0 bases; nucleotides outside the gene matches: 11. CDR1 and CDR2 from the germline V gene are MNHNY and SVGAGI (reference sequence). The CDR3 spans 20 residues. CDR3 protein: CASSRRGQGARSSGANVLTF. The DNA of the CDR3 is TGTGCCAGCAGTCGGAGGGGACAGGGGGCACGGAGCTCTGGGGCCAACGTCCTGACTTTC.

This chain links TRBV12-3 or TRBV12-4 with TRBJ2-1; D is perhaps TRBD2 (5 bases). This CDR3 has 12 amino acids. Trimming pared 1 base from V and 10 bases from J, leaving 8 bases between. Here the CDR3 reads CASSLDSGEQFF. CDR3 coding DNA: TGTGCCAGCAGTTTAGATTCGGGAGAGCAGTTCTTC.

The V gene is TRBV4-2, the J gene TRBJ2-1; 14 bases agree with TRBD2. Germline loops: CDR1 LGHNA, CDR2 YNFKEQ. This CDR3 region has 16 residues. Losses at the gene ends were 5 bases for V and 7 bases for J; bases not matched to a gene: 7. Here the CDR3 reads CASSNPGTSGRNEQFF. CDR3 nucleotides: TGTGCCAGCAGCAACCCCGGGACTAGCGGGAGAAATGAGCAGTTCTTC.

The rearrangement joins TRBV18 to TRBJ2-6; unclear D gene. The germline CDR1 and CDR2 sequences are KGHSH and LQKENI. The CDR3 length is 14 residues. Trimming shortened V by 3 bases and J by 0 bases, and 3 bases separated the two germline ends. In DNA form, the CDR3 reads TGTGCCAGCTCACCTAGCTCTGGGGCCAACGTCCTGACTTTC. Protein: CASSPSSGANVLTF.

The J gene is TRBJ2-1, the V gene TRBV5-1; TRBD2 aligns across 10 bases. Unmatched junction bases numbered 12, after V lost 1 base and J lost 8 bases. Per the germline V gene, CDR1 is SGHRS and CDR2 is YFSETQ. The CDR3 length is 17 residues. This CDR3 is CASSLNPSGGLLDEQFF. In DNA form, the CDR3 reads TGCGCCAGCAGCTTGAATCCTAGCGGGGGTCTCTTGGATGAGCAGTTCTTC.

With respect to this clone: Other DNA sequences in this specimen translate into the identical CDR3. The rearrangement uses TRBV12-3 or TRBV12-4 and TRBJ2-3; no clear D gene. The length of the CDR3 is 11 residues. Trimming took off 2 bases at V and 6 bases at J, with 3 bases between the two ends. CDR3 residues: CASSLRDTQYF. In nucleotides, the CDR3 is TGTGCCAGCAGTTTACGGGATACGCAGTATTTT.

CDR3 residues: CASSLRTGLLNTGELFF. The CDR3 bases are TGTGCCAGCAGCTTACGGACGGGACTCCTGAACACCGGGGAGCTGTTTTTT. V is TRBV7-2 and J is TRBJ2-2; the D gene is possibly TRBD2 (6 bases). The CDR3 is made up of 17 amino acids. The V gene's germline CDR1 is SGHTA and CDR2 FQGNSA. Between the trimmed V and J ends, which lost 2 bases and 1 base, there was a span of 14 bases.

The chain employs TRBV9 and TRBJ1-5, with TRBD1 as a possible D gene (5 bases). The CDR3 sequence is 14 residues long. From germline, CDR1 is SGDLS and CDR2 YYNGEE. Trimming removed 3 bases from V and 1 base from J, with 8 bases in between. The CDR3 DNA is TGTGCCAGCAGCGGGGGGAGGAGCAATCAGCCCCAGCATTTT. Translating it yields CASSGGRSNQPQHF.

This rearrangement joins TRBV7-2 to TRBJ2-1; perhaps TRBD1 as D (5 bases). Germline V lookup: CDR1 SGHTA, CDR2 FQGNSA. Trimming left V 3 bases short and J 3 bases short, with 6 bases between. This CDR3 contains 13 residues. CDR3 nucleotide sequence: TGTGCCAGCAGCTTGACAGACTACAATGAGCAGTTCTTC. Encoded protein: CASSLTDYNEQFF.

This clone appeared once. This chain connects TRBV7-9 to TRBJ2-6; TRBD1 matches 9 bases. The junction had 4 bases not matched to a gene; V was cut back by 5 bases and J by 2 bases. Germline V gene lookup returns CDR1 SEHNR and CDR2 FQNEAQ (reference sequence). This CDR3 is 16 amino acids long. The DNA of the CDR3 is TGTGCCAGCAGCGGCACAGGGGGCGCTGGGGCCAACGTCCTGACTTTC. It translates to CASSGTGGAGANVLTF. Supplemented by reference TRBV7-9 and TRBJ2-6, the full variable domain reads DTGVSQNPRHKITKRGQNVTFRCDPISEHNRLYWYRQTLGQGPEFLTYFQNEAQLEKSRLLSDRFSAERPKGSFSTLEIQRTEQGDSAMYLCASSGTGGAGANVLTFGAGSRLTVL.

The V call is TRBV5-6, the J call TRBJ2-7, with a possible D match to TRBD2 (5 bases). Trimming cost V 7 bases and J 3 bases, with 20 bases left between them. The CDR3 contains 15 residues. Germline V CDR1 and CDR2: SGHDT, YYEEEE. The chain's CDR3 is CASLRTPGGNYEQYF. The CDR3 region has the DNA TGTGCCAGCCTCCGGACTCCGGGTGGGAACTACGAGCAGTACTTC.

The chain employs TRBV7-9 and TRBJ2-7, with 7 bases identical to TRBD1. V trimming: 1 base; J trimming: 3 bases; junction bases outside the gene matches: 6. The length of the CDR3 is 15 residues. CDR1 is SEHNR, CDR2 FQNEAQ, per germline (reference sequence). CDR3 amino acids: CASSLGTGGNYEQYF. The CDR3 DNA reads TGTGCCAGCAGCTTAGGGACAGGTGGTAACTACGAGCAGTACTTC.

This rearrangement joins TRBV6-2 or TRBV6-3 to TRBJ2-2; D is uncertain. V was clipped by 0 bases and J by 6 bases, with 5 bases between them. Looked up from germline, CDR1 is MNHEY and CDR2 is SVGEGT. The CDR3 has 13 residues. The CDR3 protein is CASSYSHSGELFF. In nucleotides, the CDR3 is TGTGCCAGCAGTTACTCCCACTCCGGGGAGCTGTTTTTT.

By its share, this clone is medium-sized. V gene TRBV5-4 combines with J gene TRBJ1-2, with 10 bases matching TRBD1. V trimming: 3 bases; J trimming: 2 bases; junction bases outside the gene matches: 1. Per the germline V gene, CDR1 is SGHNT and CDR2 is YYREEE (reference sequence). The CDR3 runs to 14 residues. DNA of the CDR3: TGTGCCAGCAGCTGGGACAGGGGAAACTATGGCTACACCTTC. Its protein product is CASSWDRGNYGYTF. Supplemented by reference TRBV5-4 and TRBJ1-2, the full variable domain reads ETGVTQSPTHLIKTRGQQVTLRCSSQSGHNTVSWYQQALGQGPQFIFQYYREEENGRGNFPPRFSGLQFPNYSSELNVNALELDDSALYLCASSWDRGNYGYTFGSGTRLTVV.

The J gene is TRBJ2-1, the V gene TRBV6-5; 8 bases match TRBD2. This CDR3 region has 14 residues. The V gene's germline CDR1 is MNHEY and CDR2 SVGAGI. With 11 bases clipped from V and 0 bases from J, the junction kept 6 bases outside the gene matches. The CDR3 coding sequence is TGTGCCCTCACGGGGGGGCCCTCCTACAATGAGCAGTTCTTC. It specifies CALTGGPSYNEQFF.

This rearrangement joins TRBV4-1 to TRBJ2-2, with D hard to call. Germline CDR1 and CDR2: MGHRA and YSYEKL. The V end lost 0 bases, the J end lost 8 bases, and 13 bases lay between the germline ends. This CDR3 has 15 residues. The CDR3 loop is CASSQDSSRVGELFF. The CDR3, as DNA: TGCGCCAGCAGCCAAGATAGTTCCCGGGTAGGGGAGCTGTTTTTT.

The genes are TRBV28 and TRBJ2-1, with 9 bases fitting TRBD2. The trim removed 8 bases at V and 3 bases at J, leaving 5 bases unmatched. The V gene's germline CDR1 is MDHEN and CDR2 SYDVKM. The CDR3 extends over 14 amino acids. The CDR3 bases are TGTGCCAGCCAAGCGGGAGGTCTCTACAATGAGCAGTTCTTC. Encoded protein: CASQAGGLYNEQFF.

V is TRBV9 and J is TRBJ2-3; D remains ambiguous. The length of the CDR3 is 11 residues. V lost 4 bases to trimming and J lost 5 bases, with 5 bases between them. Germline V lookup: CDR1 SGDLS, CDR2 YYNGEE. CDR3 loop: CASSPGDTQYF. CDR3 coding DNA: TGTGCCAGCAGCCCCGGAGATACGCAGTATTTT.

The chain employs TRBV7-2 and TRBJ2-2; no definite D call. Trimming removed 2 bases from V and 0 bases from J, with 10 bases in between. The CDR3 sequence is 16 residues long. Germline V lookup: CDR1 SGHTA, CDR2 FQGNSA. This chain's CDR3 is CASSLFGFSNTGELFF. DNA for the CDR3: TGTGCCAGCAGCTTATTTGGCTTTTCGAACACCGGGGAGCTGTTTTTT. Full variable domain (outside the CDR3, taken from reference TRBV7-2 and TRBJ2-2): GAGVSQSPSNKVTEKGKDVELRCDPISGHTALYWYRQSLGQGLEFLIYFQGNSAPDKSGLPSDRFSAERTGGSVSTLTIQRTQQEDSAVYLCASSLFGFSNTGELFFGEGSRLTVL.

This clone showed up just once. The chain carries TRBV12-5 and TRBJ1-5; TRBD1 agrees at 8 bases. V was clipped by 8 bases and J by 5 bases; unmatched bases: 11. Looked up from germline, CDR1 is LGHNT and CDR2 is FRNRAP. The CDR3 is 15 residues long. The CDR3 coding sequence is TGTGCTAGTAGTCCAGGGGGCGCGTCTTATCAGCCCCAGCATTTT. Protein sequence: CASSPGGASYQPQHF.

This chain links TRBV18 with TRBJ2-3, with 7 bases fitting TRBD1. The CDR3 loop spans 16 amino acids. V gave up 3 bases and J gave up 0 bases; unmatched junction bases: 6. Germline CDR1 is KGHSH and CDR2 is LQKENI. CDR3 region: CASSPTDRPSTDTQYF. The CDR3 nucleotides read TGTGCCAGCTCACCTACGGACAGGCCAAGCACAGATACGCAGTATTTT.

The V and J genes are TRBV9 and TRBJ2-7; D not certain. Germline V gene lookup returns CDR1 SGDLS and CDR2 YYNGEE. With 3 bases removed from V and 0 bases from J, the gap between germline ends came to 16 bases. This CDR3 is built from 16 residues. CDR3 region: CASSAEAKRNSYEQYF. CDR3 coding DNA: TGTGCCAGCAGCGCCGAAGCAAAACGAAACTCCTACGAGCAGTACTTC.

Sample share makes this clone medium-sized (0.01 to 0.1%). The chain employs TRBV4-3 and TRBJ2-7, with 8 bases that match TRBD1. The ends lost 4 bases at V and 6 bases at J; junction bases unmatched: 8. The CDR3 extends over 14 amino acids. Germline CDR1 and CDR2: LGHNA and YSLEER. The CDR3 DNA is TGCGCCAGCAGCCGTACGGGACAGGTCTCCGAGCAGTACTTC. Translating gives CASSRTGQVSEQYF.